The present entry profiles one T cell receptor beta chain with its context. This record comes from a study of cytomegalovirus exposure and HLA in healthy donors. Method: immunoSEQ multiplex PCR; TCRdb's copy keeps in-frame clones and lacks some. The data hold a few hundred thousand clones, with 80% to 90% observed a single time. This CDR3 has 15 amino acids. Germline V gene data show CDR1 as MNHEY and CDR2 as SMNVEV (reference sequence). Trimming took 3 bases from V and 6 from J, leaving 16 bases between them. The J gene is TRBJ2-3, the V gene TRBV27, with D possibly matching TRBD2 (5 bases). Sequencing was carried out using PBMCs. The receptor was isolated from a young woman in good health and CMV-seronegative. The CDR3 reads CASSFNLATPDTQYF. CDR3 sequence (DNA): TGTGCCAGCAGTTTTAACTTAGCGACCCCGGATACGCAGTATTTT.